A single sample is the source of the 29 T cell receptor beta chains below, sequenced in a study of CD8+ T cells in alopecia areata. The sequencing template was cDNA reverse transcribed from extracted RNA. Some clones are missing from TCRdb's copy, which holds only in-frame ones; the method was immunoSEQ multiplex PCR. The sample holds about 190,000 clones; about 60% are singletons and the top ten take over 0.55%. Regarding treatment: oral pan-JAK inhibitor, 5-10 mg twice daily. The starting material was CD4+ T cells sorted from blood, obtained at week 4, from a patient treated with tofacitinib. Receptors originate from a human donor with alopecia areata.

This chain connects TRBV2 to TRBJ2-5; 9 positions agree with TRBD2. The CDR3 consists of 15 residues. The ends lost 5 bases at V and 5 bases at J; junction bases unmatched: 9. Germline CDR1 is SNHLY and CDR2 is FYNNEI. The CDR3 coding sequence is TGTGCCAGCAGTCCCATTAGCGGGAGAAGGGAGACCCAGTACTTC. It yields the protein CASSPISGRRETQYF. The whole variable domain, filled in from reference TRBV2 and TRBJ2-5, reads EPEVTQTPSHQVTQMGQEVILRCVPISNHLYFYWYRQILGQKVEFLVSFYNNEISEKSEIFDDQFSVERPDGSNFTLKIRSTKLEDSAMYFCASSPISGRRETQYFGPGTRLLVL.

The chain joins TRBV2 to TRBJ1-5; TRBD1 aligns across 10 bases. Germline loops: CDR1 SNHLY, CDR2 FYNNEI. The CDR3 length is 15 residues. V lost 5 bases to trimming and J lost 3 bases; unmatched junction nucleotides: 4. Here the CDR3 DNA reads TGTGCCAGCAGTTGGACAGGGGGAGACAATCAGCCCCAGCATTTT. This sequence encodes CASSWTGGDNQPQHF.

The gene calls are TRBV4-3 and TRBJ1-5; tentative D call: TRBD1 (6 bases). Trimming took 3 bases from V and 9 from J, leaving 15 bases between them. The CDR3 runs to 14 residues. CDR1 and CDR2 (germline): LGHNA, YSLEER. CDR3 nucleotides: TGCGCCAGCAGCCAGACACAGGGAACGCGGCCCCAGCATTTT. It yields the protein CASSQTQGTRPQHF.

The genes are TRBV4-2 and TRBJ2-3, with 8 bases matching TRBD2. Trimming took 3 bases from V and 3 from J; bases not matched to a gene: 2. CDR1 and CDR2 (germline): LGHNA, YNFKEQ. This CDR3 region has 14 residues. The CDR3 DNA sequence: TGTGCCAGCAGCCACCCTAGCGGGACAGATACGCAGTATTTT. Residues: CASSHPSGTDTQYF.

This sequence joins TRBV7-2 and TRBJ2-3; 13 nucleotides agree with TRBD2. V gave up 2 bases and J gave up 6 bases; unmatched junction bases: 5. There are 16 residues in the CDR3. Germline lookup yields CDR1 SGHTA and CDR2 FQGNSA. The CDR3: CASSLRTSGSIDTQYF. The CDR3 coding sequence is TGTGCCAGCAGCTTACGGACTAGCGGGAGTATCGATACGCAGTATTTT.

This sequence joins TRBV15 and TRBJ1-5; TRBD1 might be the D (6 bases). The CDR3 is 13 residues long. V dropped 6 bases and J dropped 6 bases, with 12 bases sitting between them. The germline V gene encodes CDR1 LNHNV and CDR2 YYDKDF (reference sequence). Here the CDR3 DNA reads TGTGCCACCAGGGGCAGGGGAGCTCAGCCCCAGCATTTT. This encodes CATRGRGAQPQHF.

This chain connects TRBV11-2 to TRBJ2-2; the D gene is possibly TRBD2 (6 bases). Trimming cost V 0 bases and J 6 bases, with 11 bases left between them. The germline V gene has CDR1 SGHAT and CDR2 FQNNGV. The length of the CDR3 is 15 residues. CDR3 sequence reads: CASSLEMGGPGELFF. CDR3 in DNA: TGTGCCAGCAGCTTAGAAATGGGAGGCCCCGGGGAGCTGTTTTTT.

The chain uses TRBV20-1 and TRBJ2-5; D unclear. Germline-derived CDR1 and CDR2 are DFQATT and SNEGSKA (reference sequence). V was cut by 4 bases and J by 7 bases, with 10 bases left in between. The CDR3 contains 11 residues. This CDR3 reads CSANAVRTQYF. CDR3 sequence (DNA): TGCAGTGCTAATGCGGTTCGGACCCAGTACTTC.

V and J are TRBV6-1 and TRBJ2-7; D is undetermined. Trimming took 6 bases from V and 0 from J, leaving 9 bases between them. CDR3 length: 13 residues. From germline, CDR1 is MNHNS and CDR2 SASEGT. For the CDR3, the DNA is TGTGCCAGCAGCGCGGAACCCTCCTACGAGCAGTACTTC. It codes for CASSAEPSYEQYF.

CDR3 DNA: TGTGCCAGCTTCCACAGAAACACCGGGGAGCTGTTTTTT. Its translation is CASFHRNTGELFF. The rearrangement uses TRBV28 and TRBJ2-2; D gene unclear. The V end lost 8 bases, the J end lost 2 bases, and 9 bases lay between the germline ends. Germline V gene lookup returns CDR1 MDHEN and CDR2 SYDVKM. This CDR3 has 13 amino acids.

This clone was seen many times. The chain carries TRBV28 and TRBJ1-3; no clear D gene. The CDR3 extends over 14 amino acids. Germline CDR1 reads MDHEN; CDR2 reads SYDVKM. Trimming removed 4 bases at V and 1 base at J, with 8 bases between. DNA of the CDR3: TGTGCCAGCAGTTATTCAGGATCTGGAAACACCATATATTTT. Its translation: CASSYSGSGNTIYF.

V gene TRBV7-9 combines with J gene TRBJ1-2; D gene uncertain. CDR1 SEHNR and CDR2 FQNEAQ come from the germline V gene (reference sequence). This CDR3 spans 14 amino acids. Trimming removed 0 bases from V and 6 bases from J, with 11 bases in between. Written as DNA, the CDR3 is TGTGCCAGCAGCTTAGCGTCGCTCTGGGATGGCTACACCTTC. Its translation is CASSLASLWDGYTF.

This rearrangement joins TRBV5-4 to TRBJ2-7; tentatively, D is TRBD2 (5 bases). Trimming shortened V by 0 bases and J by 4 bases, and 11 bases separated the two germline ends. Germline loops: CDR1 SGHNT, CDR2 YYREEE (reference sequence). CDR3 length: 14 amino acids. Written as DNA, the CDR3 is TGTGCCAGCAGCTTGGGAGCAGGAGGTTACGAGCAGTACTTC. Translation gives CASSLGAGGYEQYF.

The CDR3 loop is CAWSPPGAGAFF. CDR3 nucleotide sequence: TGTGCCTGGAGCCCTCCCGGGGCCGGTGCTTTCTTT. The rearrangement links TRBV30 to TRBJ1-1; tentative D call: TRBD1 (5 bases). CDR1 is GTSNPN and CDR2 is SVGIG in the germline V gene (reference sequence). V lost 3 bases and J lost 11, with 16 bases in between. This CDR3 region has 12 residues.

The rearrangement joins TRBV7-3 to TRBJ2-1, with 11 positions matching TRBD2. V gave up 0 bases and J gave up 2 bases; unmatched junction bases: 6. Per germline, CDR1 SGHTA and CDR2 FQGTGA. The CDR3 spans 18 residues. CDR3 sequence (DNA): TGTGCCAGCAGCTTAACGCTGACTAGCGGGAACACCTACAATGAGCAGTTCTTC. This gives the protein CASSLTLTSGNTYNEQFF.

The chain has TRBV27 and TRBJ1-5; 7 nucleotides align to TRBD1. The V gene end was trimmed by 5 bases and the J gene end by 4 bases; junction bases not matched to a gene: 14. Germline V gene data show CDR1 as MNHEY and CDR2 as SMNVEV (reference sequence). This CDR3 is 17 amino acids long. The chain's CDR3 is CASSPRPPGQRNQPQHF. The CDR3 DNA is TGTGCCAGCAGTCCCCGTCCCCCGGGACAGAGGAATCAGCCCCAGCATTTT.

This chain connects TRBV5-8 to TRBJ2-1; D uncertain. This CDR3 spans 14 amino acids. The ends were cut back, 0 bases at V and 7 bases at J, with 11 bases in the middle. CDR1 SGHTS and CDR2 YDEGEE come from the germline V gene. CDR3 nucleotides: TGTGCCAGCAGCTTGGAGCCACTAAGGAATGAGCAGTTCTTC. Protein product: CASSLEPLRNEQFF. Supplemented by reference TRBV5-8 and TRBJ2-1, the full variable domain reads EAGVTQSPTHLIKTRGQQATLRCSPISGHTSVYWYQQALGLGLQFLLWYDEGEERNRGNFPPRFSGRQFPNYSSELNVNALELEDSALYLCASSLEPLRNEQFFGPGTRLTVL.

The chain carries TRBV29-1 and TRBJ2-1; D gene unclear. This CDR3 is built from 13 residues. The germline CDR1 and CDR2 sequences are SQVTM and ANQGSEA. The V end was cut by 6 bases, the J end by 2 bases, with 11 bases between. The CDR3 reads CSVRSSTYNEQFF. As DNA, the CDR3 is TGCAGCGTCAGAAGCTCAACCTACAATGAGCAGTTCTTC.

This clone has just a few counts. V and J are TRBV6-6 and TRBJ1-1; D unclear. V lost 5 bases to trimming and J lost 7 bases, with 8 bases between them. The length of the CDR3 is 11 residues. CDR1 and CDR2 (germline): MNHNY, SVGAGI (reference sequence). The CDR3 here is CASSERYEAFF. The CDR3 DNA is TGTGCCAGCAGTGAGAGATATGAAGCTTTCTTT.

The CDR3 is CASSPIGLGPRYEQYF. Written as DNA, the CDR3 is TGTGCCAGCAGTCCAATTGGCTTGGGACCCCGTTACGAGCAGTACTTC. The chain joins TRBV27 to TRBJ2-7; TRBD1 or TRBD2 may be the D gene (5 bases each). Trimming cost V 5 bases and J 4 bases, with 21 bases left between them. Germline CDR1 and CDR2: MNHEY and SMNVEV (reference sequence). CDR3 length: 16 amino acids.

The CDR3 sequence is CSVGGPAEQYF. The CDR3 DNA is TGCAGCGTTGGGGGGCCCGCCGAGCAGTACTTC. V usage is TRBV29-1 and J usage is TRBJ2-7; D may be TRBD1 (6 bases). There are 11 residues in the CDR3. CDR1 SQVTM and CDR2 ANQGSEA come from the germline V gene. Between the trimmed V and J ends, which lost 4 bases and 6 bases, there was a span of 10 bases.

The V and J genes are TRBV30 and TRBJ2-6, with D possibly being TRBD1 (5 bases). The V end lost 1 base, the J end lost 1 base, and 11 bases lay between the germline ends. Germline V lookup: CDR1 GTSNPN, CDR2 SVGIG (reference sequence). The CDR3 covers 16 residues. CDR3 coding DNA: TGTGCCTGGAGTGCTATCCAGGGTTCTGGGGCCAACGTCCTGACTTTC. This codes for CAWSAIQGSGANVLTF.

This clone was seen a handful of times. The CDR3 loop is CASSLLIDTQYF. CDR3 DNA: TGTGCCAGCAGCTTATTGATAGATACGCAGTATTTT. The rearrangement uses TRBV11-2 and TRBJ2-3; D not resolved. There are 12 residues in the CDR3. Trimming removed 2 bases from V and 5 bases from J, with 5 bases in between. CDR1 is SGHAT and CDR2 is FQNNGV in the germline V gene.

This clone was seen more than once but under ten times. The genes are TRBV6-5 and TRBJ2-7; TRBD2 might be the D (6 bases). Trimming removed 7 bases at V and 2 bases at J, with 15 bases between. The CDR3 consists of 14 residues. The germline V gene encodes CDR1 MNHEY and CDR2 SVGAGI. In nucleotides, the CDR3 is TGTGCCAGCAATGAGGGAGGCATCGCCTACGAGCAGTACTTC. This encodes CASNEGGIAYEQYF.

The chain combines TRBV28 with TRBJ2-3; D is uncertain. V lost 5 bases, J lost 8 bases, and 11 bases lay in between. CDR1 MDHEN and CDR2 SYDVKM come from the germline V gene. The CDR3 contains 12 residues. As DNA, the CDR3 is TGTGCCAGCAGTAGTCGATTGGGTACGCAGTATTTT. Its protein is CASSSRLGTQYF. The full variable domain, in which reference TRBV28 and TRBJ2-3 provide the parts outside the CDR3, is DVKVTQSSRYLVKRTGEKVFLECVQDMDHENMFWYRQDPGLGLRLIYFSYDVKMKEKGDIPEGYSVSREKKERFSLILESASTNQTSMYLCASSSRLGTQYFGPGTRLTVL.

The chain carries TRBV7-9 and TRBJ1-2, with a weak D call TRBD1 (5 bases). V was cut by 1 base and J by 8 bases, with 14 bases left in between. The CDR3 has 14 residues. Looked up from germline, CDR1 is SEHNR and CDR2 is FQNEAQ (reference sequence). The CDR3 spells CASSLEGLPGGYTF. The CDR3 DNA reads as TGTGCCAGCAGCTTAGAGGGACTGCCGGGGGGCTACACCTTC.

The CDR3 DNA reads as TGTGCCAGCAGCCTCAGCGGAGCAAGCACAGATACGCAGTATTTT. Its protein product is CASSLSGASTDTQYF. V is TRBV11-3 and J is TRBJ2-3, with D perhaps matching TRBD2 (5 bases). The CDR3 covers 15 residues. V dropped 5 bases and J dropped 0 bases, with 12 bases sitting between them. Germline CDR1 reads SGHNT; CDR2 reads YENEEA.

This clone was detected only a few times. This chain joins TRBV4-1 and TRBJ2-1, with TRBD2 matching 11 bases. The germline V gene has CDR1 MGHRA and CDR2 YSYEKL. CDR3 size: 16 residues. The V and J ends lost 1 base and 5 bases, in that order; junction bases with no gene match: 4. The CDR3 region has the DNA TGCGCCAGCAGCCAAGTAGCGGGAGGGCTAAACAATGAGCAGTTCTTC. Encoded protein: CASSQVAGGLNNEQFF.

This clone turned up a few times. V and J are TRBV7-9 and TRBJ1-1; no definite D call. The CDR3 has 14 amino acids. Trimming took 1 base from V and 1 from J, leaving 7 bases between them. The germline CDR1 and CDR2 sequences are SEHNR and FQNEAQ (reference sequence). In DNA, the CDR3 is TGTGCCAGCAGCTTAGAAACAGAGAACACTGAAGCTTTCTTT. Amino acid sequence: CASSLETENTEAFF. Supplemented by reference TRBV7-9 and TRBJ1-1, the full variable domain reads DTGVSQNPRHKITKRGQNVTFRCDPISEHNRLYWYRQTLGQGPEFLTYFQNEAQLEKSRLLSDRFSAERPKGSFSTLEIQRTEQGDSAMYLCASSLETENTEAFFGQGTRLTVV.